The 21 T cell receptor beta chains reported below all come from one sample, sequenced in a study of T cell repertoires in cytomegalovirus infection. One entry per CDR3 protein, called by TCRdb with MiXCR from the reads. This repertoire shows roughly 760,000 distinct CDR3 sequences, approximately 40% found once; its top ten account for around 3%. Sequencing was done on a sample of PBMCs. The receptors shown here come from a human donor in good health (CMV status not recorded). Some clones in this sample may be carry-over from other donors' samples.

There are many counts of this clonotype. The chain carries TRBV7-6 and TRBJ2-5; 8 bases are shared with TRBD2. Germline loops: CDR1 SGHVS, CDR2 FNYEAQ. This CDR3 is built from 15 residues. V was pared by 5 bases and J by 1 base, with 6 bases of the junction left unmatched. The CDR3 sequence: CASSPQSGSQETQYF. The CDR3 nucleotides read TGTGCCAGCAGCCCCCAAAGCGGGAGCCAAGAGACCCAGTACTTC.

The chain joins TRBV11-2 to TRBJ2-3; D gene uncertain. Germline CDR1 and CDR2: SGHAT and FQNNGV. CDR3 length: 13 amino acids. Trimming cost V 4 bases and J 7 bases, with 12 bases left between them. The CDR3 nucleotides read TGTGCCAGCAGCTCGAATCTGGGAAATACGCAGTATTTT. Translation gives CASSSNLGNTQYF.

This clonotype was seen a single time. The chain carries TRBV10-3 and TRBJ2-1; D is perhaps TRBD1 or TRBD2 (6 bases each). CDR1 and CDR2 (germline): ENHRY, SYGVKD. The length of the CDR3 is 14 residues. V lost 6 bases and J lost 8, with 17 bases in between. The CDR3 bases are TGTGCCATCAGACCGGGGGCCAGGCCCCATGAGCAGTTCTTC. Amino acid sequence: CAIRPGARPHEQFF.

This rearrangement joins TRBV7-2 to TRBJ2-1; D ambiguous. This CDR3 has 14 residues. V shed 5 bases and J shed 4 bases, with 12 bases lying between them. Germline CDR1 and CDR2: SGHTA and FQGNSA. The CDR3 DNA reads TGTGCCAGCAGCCTGATTACGAATTACAATGAGCAGTTCTTC. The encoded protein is CASSLITNYNEQFF.

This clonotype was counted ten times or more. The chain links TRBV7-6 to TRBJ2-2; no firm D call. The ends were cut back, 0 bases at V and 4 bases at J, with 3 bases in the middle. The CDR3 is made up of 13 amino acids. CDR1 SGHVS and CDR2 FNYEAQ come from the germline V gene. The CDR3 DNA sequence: TGTGCCAGCAGCTTAGCTATCACCGGGGAGCTGTTTTTT. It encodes CASSLAITGELFF.

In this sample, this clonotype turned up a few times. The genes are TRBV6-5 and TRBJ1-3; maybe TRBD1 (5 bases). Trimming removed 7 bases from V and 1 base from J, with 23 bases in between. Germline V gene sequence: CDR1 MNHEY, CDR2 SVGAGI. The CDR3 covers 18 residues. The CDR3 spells CASTKRGARIGSGNTIYF. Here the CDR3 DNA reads TGTGCCAGCACCAAGAGGGGCGCCCGGATTGGGTCTGGAAACACCATATATTTT.

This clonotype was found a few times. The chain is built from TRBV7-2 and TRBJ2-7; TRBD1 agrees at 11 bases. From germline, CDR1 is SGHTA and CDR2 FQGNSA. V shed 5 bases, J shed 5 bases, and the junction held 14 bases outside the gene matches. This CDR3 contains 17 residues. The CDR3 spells CASSRHGGTGGRDEQYF. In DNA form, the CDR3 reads TGTGCCAGCAGCCGACACGGCGGGACAGGGGGACGAGACGAGCAGTACTTC.

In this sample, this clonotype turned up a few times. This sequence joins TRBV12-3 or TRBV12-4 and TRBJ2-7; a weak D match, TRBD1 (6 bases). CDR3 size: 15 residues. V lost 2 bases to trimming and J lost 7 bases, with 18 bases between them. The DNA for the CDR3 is TGTGCCAGCAGTTTACTGGGAGACGGCAGGGGTGAGCAGTACTTC. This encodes CASSLLGDGRGEQYF.

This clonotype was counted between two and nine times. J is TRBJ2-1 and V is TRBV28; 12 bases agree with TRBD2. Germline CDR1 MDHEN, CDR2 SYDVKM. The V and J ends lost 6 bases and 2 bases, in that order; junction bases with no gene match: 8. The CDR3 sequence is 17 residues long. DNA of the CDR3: TGTGCCAGCAGCCCTTCCCTAGCGGGAGGGCCCTACAATGAGCAGTTCTTC. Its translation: CASSPSLAGGPYNEQFF.

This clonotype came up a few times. CDR3 sequence reads: CASSLEGAEETQYF. CDR3 DNA sequence: TGTGCCAGCAGTTTAGAGGGGGCAGAAGAGACCCAGTACTTC. The V call is TRBV12-3 or TRBV12-4, the J call TRBJ2-5; 7 bases are a match to TRBD1. V lost 1 base to trimming and J lost 3 bases; unmatched junction nucleotides: 2. The CDR3 is 14 residues long.

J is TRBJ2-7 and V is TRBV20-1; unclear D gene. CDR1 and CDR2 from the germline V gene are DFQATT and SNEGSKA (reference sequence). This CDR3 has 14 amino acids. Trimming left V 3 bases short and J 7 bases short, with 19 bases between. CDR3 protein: CSASLLPTRGEQYF. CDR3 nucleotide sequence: TGCAGTGCTAGTTTACTACCCACGCGAGGAGAGCAGTACTTC.

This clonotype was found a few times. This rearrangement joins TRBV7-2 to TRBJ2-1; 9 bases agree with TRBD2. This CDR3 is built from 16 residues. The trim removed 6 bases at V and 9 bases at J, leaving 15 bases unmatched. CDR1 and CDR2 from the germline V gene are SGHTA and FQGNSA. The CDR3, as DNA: TGTGCCAGCAGGCCCCCGGGACTAGCCCTTCAGGGTGAGCAGTTCTTC. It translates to CASRPPGLALQGEQFF.

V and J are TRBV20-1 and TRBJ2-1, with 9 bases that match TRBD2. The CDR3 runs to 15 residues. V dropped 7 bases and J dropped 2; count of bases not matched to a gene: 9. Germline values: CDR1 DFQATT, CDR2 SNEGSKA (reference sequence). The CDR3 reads CSVQQLAGAYNEQFF. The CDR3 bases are TGCAGTGTCCAACAGTTAGCGGGGGCCTACAATGAGCAGTTCTTC.

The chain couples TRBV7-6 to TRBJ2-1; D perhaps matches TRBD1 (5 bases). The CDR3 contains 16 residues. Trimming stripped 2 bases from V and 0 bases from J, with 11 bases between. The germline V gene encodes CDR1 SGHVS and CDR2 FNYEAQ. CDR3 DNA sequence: TGTGCCAGCAGCTTACGACAGTCGAGCTCCTACAATGAGCAGTTCTTC. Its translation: CASSLRQSSSYNEQFF.

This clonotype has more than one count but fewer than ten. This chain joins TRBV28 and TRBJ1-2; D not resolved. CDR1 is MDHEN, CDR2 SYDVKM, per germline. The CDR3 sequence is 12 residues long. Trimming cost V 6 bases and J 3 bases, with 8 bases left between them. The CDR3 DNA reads TGTGCCAGCAGCCCCTCCCACTATGGCTACACCTTC. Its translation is CASSPSHYGYTF.

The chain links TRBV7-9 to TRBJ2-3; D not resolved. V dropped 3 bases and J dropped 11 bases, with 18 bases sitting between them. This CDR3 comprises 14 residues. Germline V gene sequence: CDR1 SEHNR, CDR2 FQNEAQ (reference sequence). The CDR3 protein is CASSFVGPSRGQYF. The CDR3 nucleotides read TGTGCCAGCAGCTTCGTCGGGCCTTCACGAGGGCAGTATTTT.

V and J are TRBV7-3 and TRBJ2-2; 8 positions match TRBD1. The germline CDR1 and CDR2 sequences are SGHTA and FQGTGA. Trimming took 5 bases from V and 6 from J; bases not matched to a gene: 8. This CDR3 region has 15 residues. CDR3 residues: CASSHRTGWPGELFF. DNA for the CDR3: TGTGCCAGCAGCCATCGGACAGGGTGGCCCGGGGAGCTGTTTTTT.

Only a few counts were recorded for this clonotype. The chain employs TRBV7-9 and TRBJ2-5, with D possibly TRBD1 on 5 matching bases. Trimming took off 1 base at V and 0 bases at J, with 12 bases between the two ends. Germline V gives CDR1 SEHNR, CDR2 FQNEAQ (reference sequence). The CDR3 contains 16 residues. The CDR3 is CASSLVGRTNQETQYF. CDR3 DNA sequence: TGTGCCAGCAGCTTAGTGGGCAGGACAAACCAAGAGACCCAGTACTTC.

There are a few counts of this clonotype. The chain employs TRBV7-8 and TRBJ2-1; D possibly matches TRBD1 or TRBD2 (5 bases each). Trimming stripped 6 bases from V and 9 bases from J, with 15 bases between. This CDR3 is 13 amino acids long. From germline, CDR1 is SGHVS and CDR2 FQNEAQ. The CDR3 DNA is TGTGCCAGCAGGAAGGACGGGACCGTTGAGCAGTTCTTC. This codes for CASRKDGTVEQFF. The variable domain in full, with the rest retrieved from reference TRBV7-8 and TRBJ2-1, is GAGVSQSPRYKVAKRGQDVALRCDPISGHVSLFWYQQALGQGPEFLTYFQNEAQLDKSGLPSDRFFAERPEGSVSTLKIQRTQQEDSAVYLCASRKDGTVEQFFGPGTRLTVL.

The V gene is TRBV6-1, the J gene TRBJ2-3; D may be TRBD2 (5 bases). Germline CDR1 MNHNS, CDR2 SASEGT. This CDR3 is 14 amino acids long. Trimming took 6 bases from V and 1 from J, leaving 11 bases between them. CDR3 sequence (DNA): TGTGCCAGCAGCGTGATGGGAGGCACAGATACGCAGTATTTT. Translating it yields CASSVMGGTDTQYF.

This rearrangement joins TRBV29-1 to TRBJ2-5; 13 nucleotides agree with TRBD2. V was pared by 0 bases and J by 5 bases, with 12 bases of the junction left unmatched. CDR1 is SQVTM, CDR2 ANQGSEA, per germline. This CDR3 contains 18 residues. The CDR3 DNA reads TGCAGCGTTGAAGATCCCACTAGCGGGAGGGCATCTCGGGAGACCCAGTACTTC. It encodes CSVEDPTSGRASRETQYF.